The entry that follows covers one T cell receptor beta chain sequence. The data belong to a study of PD-1 blockade in classical Hodgkin lymphoma. The CDR3 spans 11 residues. Germline V gives CDR1 GTSNPN, CDR2 SVGIG (reference sequence). With 5 bases removed from V and 5 bases from J, the gap between germline ends came to 10 bases. Libraries were prepared by immunoSEQ multiplex PCR; TCRdb keeps only in-frame clonotypes and omits some of them. The table records 20,000 to 25,000 clones, about 80% of them present only once. Time point indicated: cycle 4 day 1 (C4D1), after 5 to 7 weeks of nivolumab. There was relapse after autologous stem cell transplantation in every patient, and there was variation in brentuximab vedotin exposure.

The sequence derives from a human donor with classical Hodgkin lymphoma. The chain is built from TRBV30 and TRBJ2-7; the D gene is possibly TRBD1 (6 bases). The source material was peripheral blood mononuclear cells (PBMCs), sampled before the fourth cycle of nivolumab. In nucleotides, the CDR3 is TGTGCCTGGGGGGGCGCCCACGAGCAGTACTTC. It specifies CAWGGAHEQYF.